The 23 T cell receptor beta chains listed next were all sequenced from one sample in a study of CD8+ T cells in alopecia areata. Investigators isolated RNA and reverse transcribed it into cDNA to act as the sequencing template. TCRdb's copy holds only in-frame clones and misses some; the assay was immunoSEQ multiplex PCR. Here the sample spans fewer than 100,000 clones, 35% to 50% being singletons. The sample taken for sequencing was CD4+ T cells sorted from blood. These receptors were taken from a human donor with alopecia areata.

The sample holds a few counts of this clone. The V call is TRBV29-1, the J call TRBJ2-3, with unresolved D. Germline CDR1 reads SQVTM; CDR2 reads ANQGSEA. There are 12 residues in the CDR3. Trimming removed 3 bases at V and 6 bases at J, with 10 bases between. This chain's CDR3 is CSVETSPDTQYF. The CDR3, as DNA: TGCAGCGTTGAGACGTCTCCCGATACGCAGTATTTT.

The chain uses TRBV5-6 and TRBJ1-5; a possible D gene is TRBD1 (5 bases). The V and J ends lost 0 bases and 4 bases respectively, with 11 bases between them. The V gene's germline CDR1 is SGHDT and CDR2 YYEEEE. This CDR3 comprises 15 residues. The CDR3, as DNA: TGTGCCAGCAGCTTGGCAGGGATTTTGAATCAGCCCCAGCATTTT. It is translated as CASSLAGILNQPQHF. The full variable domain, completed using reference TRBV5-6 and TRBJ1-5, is DAGVTQSPTHLIKTRGQQVTLRCSPKSGHDTVSWYQQALGQGPQFIFQYYEEEERQRGNFPDRFSGHQFPNYSSELNVNALLLGDSALYLCASSLAGILNQPQHFGDGTRLSIL.

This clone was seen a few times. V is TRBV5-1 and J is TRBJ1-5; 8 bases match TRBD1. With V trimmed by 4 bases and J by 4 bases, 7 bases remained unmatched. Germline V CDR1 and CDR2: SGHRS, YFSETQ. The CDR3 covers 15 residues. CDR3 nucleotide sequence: TGCGCCAGCAGCCTGACAGGGGAAGGGAATCAGCCCCAGCATTTT. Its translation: CASSLTGEGNQPQHF.

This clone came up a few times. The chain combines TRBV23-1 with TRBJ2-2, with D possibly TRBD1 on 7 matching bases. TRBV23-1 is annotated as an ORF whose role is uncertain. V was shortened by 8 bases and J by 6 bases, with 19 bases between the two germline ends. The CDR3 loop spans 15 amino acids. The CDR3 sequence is CASPHPRGRPGELFF. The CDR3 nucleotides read TGCGCCAGCCCCCACCCCAGGGGGAGGCCCGGGGAGCTGTTTTTT.

The CDR3 DNA reads TGTGCCAGCAGCTTGGGACTAGCGGGGGTGGGGCAGTATTTT. It yields the protein CASSLGLAGVGQYF. The genes are TRBV5-6 and TRBJ2-3; 12 nucleotides align to TRBD2. The V gene end was trimmed by 0 bases and the J gene end by 11 bases; junction bases not matched to a gene: 4. The CDR3 consists of 14 residues. Per the germline V gene, CDR1 is SGHDT and CDR2 is YYEEEE. The entire variable domain, with the rest obtained from reference TRBV5-6 and TRBJ2-3, is as follows: DAGVTQSPTHLIKTRGQQVTLRCSPKSGHDTVSWYQQALGQGPQFIFQYYEEEERQRGNFPDRFSGHQFPNYSSELNVNALLLGDSALYLCASSLGLAGVGQYFGPGTRLTVL.

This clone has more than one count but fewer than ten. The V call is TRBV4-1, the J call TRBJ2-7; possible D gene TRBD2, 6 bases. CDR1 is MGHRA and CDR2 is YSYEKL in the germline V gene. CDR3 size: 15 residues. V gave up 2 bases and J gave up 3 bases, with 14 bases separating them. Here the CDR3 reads CASSQLGLPLYEQYF. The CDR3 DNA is TGCGCCAGCAGCCAATTGGGACTTCCCCTCTACGAGCAGTACTTC.

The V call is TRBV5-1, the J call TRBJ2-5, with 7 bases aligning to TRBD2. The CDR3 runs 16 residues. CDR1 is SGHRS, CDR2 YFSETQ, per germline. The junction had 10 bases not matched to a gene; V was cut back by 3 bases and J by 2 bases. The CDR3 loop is CASSWKRGGRQETQYF. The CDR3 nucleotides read TGCGCCAGCAGCTGGAAACGCGGGGGACGGCAAGAGACCCAGTACTTC.

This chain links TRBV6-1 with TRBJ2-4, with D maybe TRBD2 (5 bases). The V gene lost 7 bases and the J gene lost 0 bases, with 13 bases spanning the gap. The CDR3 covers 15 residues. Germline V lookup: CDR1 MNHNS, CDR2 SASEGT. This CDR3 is CASTSRALAKNIQYF. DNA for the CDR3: TGTGCCAGCACCTCGCGGGCCCTAGCCAAAAACATTCAGTACTTC.

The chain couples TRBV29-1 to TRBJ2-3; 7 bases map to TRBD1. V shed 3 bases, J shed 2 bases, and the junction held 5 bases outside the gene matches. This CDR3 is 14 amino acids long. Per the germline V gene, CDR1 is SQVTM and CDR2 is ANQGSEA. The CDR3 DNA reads TGCAGCGTTGATCCGGGACAGACCACAGATACGCAGTATTTT. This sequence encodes CSVDPGQTTDTQYF.

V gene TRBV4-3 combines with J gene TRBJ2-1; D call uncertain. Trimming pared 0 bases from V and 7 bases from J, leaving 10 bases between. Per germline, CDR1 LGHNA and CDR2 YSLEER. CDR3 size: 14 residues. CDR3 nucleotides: TGCGCCAGCAGCCAAGATCGGGTTGGGAATGAGCAGTTCTTC. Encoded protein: CASSQDRVGNEQFF.

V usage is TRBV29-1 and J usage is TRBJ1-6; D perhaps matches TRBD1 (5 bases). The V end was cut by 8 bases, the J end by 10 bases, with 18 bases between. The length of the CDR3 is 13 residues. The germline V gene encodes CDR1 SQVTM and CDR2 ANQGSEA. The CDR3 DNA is TGCAGCTCAAACCCAGGGTTAGAATCACCCCTCCACTTT. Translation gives CSSNPGLESPLHF.

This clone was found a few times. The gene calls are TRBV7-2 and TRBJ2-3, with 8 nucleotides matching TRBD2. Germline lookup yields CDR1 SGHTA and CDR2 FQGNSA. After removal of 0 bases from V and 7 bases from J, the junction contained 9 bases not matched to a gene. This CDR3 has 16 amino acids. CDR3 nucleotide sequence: TGTGCCAGCAGCTTAGCTGACGGGGGGGCGGGATATACGCAGTATTTT. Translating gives CASSLADGGAGYTQYF.

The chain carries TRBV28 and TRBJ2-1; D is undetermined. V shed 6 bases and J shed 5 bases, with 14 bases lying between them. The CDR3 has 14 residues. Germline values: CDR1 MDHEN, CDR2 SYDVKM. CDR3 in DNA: TGTGCCAGCAGCCCTCCCCCTATCGACAATGAGCAGTTCTTC. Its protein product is CASSPPPIDNEQFF.

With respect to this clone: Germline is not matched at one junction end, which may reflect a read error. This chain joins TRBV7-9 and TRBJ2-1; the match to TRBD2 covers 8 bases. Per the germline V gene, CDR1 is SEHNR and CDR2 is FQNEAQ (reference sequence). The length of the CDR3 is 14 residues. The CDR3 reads CASTPGRVIGPTLF. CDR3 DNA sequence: TGTGCCAGCACCCCCGGGAGGGTAATAGGACCGACGCTCTTC.

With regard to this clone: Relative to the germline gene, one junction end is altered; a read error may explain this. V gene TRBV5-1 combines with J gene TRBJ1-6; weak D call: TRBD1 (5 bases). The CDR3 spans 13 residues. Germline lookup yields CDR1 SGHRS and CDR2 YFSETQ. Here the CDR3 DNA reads TGCGCCAGCAGCTTGACAGGCTATTCAGCCCTCCACTTT. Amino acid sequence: CASSLTGYSALHF.

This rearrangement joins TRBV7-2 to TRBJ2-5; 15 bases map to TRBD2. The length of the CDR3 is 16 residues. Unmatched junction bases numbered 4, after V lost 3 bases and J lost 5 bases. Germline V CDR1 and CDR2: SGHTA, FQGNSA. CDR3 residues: CASSLGTSGGYETQYF. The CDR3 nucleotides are TGTGCCAGCAGCTTGGGGACTAGCGGGGGGTACGAGACCCAGTACTTC.

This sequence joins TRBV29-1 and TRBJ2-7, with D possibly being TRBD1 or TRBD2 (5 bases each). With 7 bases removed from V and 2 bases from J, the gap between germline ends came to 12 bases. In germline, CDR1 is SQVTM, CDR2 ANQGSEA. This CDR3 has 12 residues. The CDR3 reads CSGGGSPYEQYF. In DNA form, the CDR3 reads TGCAGCGGTGGGGGATCCCCCTACGAGCAGTACTTC.

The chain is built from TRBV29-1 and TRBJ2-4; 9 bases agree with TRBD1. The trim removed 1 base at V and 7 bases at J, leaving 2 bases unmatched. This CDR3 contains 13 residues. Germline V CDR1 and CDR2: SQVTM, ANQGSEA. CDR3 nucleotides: TGCAGCGTTGAAGGGGGACAGGGTAACATTCAGTACTTC. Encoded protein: CSVEGGQGNIQYF.

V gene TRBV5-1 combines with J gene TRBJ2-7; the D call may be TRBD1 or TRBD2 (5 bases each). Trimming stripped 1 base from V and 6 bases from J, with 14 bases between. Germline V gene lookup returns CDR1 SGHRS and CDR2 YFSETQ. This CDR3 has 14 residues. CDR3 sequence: CASSLRKGTLEQYF. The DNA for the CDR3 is TGCGCCAGCAGCTTGAGGAAGGGGACCCTCGAGCAGTACTTC.

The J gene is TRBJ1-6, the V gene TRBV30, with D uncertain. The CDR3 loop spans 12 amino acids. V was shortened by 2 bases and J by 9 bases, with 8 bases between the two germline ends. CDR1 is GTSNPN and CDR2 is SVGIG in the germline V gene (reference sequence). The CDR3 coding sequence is TGTGCCTGGAGTCGACTGCTTTCACCCCTCCACTTT. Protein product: CAWSRLLSPLHF.

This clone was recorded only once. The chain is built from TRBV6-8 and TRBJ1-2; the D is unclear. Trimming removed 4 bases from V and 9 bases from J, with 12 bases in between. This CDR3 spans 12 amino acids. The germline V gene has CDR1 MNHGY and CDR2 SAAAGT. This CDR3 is CASSSLGACYTF. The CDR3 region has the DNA TGTGCCAGCAGTTCCCTAGGCGCGTGCTACACCTTC.

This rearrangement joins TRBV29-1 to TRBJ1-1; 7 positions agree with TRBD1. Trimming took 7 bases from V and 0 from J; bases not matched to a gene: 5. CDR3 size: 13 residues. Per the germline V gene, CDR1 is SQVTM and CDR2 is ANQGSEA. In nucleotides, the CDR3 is TGCAGCGGCGGGACAGCTTTGAACACTGAAGCTTTCTTT. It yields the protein CSGGTALNTEAFF.

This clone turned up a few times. The CDR3 sequence: CASSQETGAKSSYNEQFF. DNA of the CDR3: TGCGCCAGCAGTCAGGAAACAGGTGCCAAGAGCTCCTACAATGAGCAGTTCTTC. The V gene is TRBV23-1, the J gene TRBJ2-1; weak D call: TRBD1 (5 bases). TRBV23-1 is sorted into the ORF group, with uncertain function. This CDR3 contains 18 residues. V dropped 3 bases and J dropped 0 bases, with 18 bases sitting between them.